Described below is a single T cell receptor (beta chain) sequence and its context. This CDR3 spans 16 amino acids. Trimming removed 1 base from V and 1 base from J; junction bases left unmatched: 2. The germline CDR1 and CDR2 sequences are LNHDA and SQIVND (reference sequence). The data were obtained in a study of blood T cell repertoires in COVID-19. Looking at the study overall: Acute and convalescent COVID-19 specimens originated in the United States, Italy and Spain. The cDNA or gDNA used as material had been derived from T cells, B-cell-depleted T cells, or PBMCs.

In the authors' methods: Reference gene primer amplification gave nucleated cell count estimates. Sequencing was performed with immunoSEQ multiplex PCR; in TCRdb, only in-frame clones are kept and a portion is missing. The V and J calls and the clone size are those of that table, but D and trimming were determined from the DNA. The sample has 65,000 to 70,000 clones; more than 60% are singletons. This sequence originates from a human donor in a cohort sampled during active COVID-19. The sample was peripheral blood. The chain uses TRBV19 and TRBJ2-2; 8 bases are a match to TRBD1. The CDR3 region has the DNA TGTGCCAGTAGTATAGGGACAGGGAGGAACACCGGGGAGCTGTTTTTT. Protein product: CASSIGTGRNTGELFF.